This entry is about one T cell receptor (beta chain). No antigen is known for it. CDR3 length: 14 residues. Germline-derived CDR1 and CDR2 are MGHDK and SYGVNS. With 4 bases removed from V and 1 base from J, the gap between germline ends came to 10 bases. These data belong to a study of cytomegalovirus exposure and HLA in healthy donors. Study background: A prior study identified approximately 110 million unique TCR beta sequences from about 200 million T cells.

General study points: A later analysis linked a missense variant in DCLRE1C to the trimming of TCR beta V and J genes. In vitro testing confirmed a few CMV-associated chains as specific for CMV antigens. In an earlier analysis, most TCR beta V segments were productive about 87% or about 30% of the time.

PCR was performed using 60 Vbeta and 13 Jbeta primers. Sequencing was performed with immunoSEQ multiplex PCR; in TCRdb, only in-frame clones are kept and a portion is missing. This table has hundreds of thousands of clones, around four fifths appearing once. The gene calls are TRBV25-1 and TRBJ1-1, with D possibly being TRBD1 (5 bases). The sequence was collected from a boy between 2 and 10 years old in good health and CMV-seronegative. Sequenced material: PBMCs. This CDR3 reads CASSVSGPNTEAFF. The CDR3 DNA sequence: TGTGCCAGCAGTGTTTCAGGGCCGAACACTGAAGCTTTCTTT.